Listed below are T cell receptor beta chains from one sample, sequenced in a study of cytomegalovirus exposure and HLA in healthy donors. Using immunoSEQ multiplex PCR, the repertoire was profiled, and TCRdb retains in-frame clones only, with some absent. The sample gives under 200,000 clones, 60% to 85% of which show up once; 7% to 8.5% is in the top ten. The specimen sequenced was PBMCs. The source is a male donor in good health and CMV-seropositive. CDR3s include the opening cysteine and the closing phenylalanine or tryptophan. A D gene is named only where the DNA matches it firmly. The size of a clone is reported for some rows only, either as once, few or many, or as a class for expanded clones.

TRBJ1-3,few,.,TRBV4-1,CASSRTENSGNTIYF,TGCGCCAGCAGCCGGACAGAGAACTCTGGAAACACCATATATTTT
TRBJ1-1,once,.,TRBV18,CASSPAGFGTEAFF,TGTGCCAGCTCACCCGCAGGGTTTGGGACTGAAGCTTTCTTT
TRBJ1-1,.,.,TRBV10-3,CAISEQWNTEAFF,TGTGCCATCAGCGAACAGTGGAACACTGAAGCTTTCTTT
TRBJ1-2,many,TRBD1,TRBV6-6,CASSNPREDRDLAF,TGTGCCAGCAGTAATCCGAGAGAGGACAGGGACTTAGCCTTC
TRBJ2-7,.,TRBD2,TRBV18,CASSPPLAGFYEQYF,TGTGCCAGCTCACCACCGCTAGCGGGCTTCTACGAGCAGTACTTC
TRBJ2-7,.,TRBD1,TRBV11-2,CASSLNQGQGRWEQYF,TGTGCCAGCAGCTTAAACCAAGGACAGGGGCGATGGGAGCAGTACTTC
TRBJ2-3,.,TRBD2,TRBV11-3,CASSPGLAGADTQYF,TGTGCCAGCAGCCCAGGACTAGCGGGGGCAGATACGCAGTATTTT
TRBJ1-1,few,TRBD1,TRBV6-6,CASSYRQGATEAFF,TGTGCCAGCAGTTACCGCCAGGGGGCCACTGAAGCTTTCTTT
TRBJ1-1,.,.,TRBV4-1,CASSQKPLASGEPEAFF,TGCGCCAGCAGCCAAAAACCGCTGGCGTCAGGGGAGCCTGAAGCTTTCTTT
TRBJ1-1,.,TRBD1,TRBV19,CASSRQGTEAFF,TGTGCCAGTAGTCGACAGGGAACCGAAGCTTTCTTT
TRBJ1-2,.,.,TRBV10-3,CAIALEGSNYGYTF,TGTGCCATCGCTCTGGAGGGCTCTAACTATGGCTACACCTTC
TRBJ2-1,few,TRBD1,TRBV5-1,CASSSEAFRGEQFF,TGCGCCAGCAGCTCGGAGGCTTTCAGGGGGGAGCAGTTCTTC
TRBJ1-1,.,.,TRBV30,CAWIPGLGNTEAFF,TGTGCCTGGATTCCGGGTTTAGGGAACACTGAAGCTTTCTTT
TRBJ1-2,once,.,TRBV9,CASSGLRGYTF,TGTGCCAGCTCAGGACTTAGGGGCTACACCTTC
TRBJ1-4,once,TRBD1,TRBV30,CAYRDSYNEKLFF,TGTGCCTACCGGGACAGTTATAATGAAAAACTGTTTTTT
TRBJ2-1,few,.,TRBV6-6,CASSYGVAAYNEQFF,TGTGCCAGCAGTTACGGCGTAGCGGCCTACAATGAGCAGTTCTTC
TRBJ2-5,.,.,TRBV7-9,CASSLVPSRETQYF,TGTGCCAGCAGCTTAGTCCCTAGCCGGGAGACCCAGTACTTC
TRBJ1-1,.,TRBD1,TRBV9,CASSVEGRGTEAFF,TGTGCCAGCAGCGTAGAGGGCAGGGGGACTGAAGCTTTCTTT
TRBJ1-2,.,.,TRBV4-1,CASSQEVQGLGYTF,TGCGCCAGCAGCCAAGAAGTCCAGGGCCTTGGCTACACCTTC
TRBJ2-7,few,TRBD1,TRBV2,CASRTSGQPIYEQYF,TGTGCCAGCAGGACTTCGGGACAGCCCATCTACGAGCAGTACTTC
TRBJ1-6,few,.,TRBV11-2,CASSPSYSYNSPLHF,TGTGCCAGCAGTCCAAGCTACTCCTATAATTCACCCCTCCACTTT
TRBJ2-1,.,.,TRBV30,CAWSVARGGQFF,TGTGCCTGGAGTGTAGCTCGGGGTGGGCAGTTCTTC
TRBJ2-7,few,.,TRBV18,CASSPATGRAYEQYF,TGTGCCAGCTCACCAGCCACAGGTCGAGCCTACGAGCAGTACTTC
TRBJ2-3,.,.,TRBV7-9,CASSFFPTDTQYF,TGTGCCAGCAGCTTCTTCCCGACAGATACGCAGTATTTT
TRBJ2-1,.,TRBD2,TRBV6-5,CASNKRGGHVEQFF,TGTGCCAGCAATAAGCGGGGGGGGCACGTTGAGCAGTTCTTC
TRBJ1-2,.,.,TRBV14,CASSQEGVANYGYTF,TGTGCCAGCAGCCAAGAGGGCGTAGCTAACTATGGCTACACCTTC
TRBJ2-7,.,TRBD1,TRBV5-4,CASSHVPGQGASYEQYF,TGTGCCAGCAGCCATGTTCCGGGACAGGGGGCTTCCTACGAGCAGTACTTC
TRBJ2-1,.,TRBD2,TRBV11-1,CASSLPSGSYNEQFF,TGTGCCAGCAGCTTACCTAGCGGTTCCTACAATGAGCAGTTCTTC
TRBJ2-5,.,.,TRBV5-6,CASSAWSGETQYF,TGTGCCAGCAGCGCCTGGTCCGGAGAGACCCAGTACTTC
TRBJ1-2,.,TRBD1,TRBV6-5,CASSQQGGSNYGYTF,TGTGCCAGCAGTCAGCAGGGGGGATCTAACTATGGCTACACCTTC
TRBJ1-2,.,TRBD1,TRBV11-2,CASSSLRGNGYTF,TGTGCCAGCAGCTCCCTCAGGGGGAATGGCTACACCTTC
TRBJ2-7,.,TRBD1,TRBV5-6,CASSTTGVGDEQYF,TGTGCCAGCAGCACTACAGGGGTAGGAGACGAGCAGTACTTC
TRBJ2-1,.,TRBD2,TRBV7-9,CASSRLAGETNEQFF,TGTGCCAGCAGCAGGCTAGCGGGGGAGACCAATGAGCAGTTCTTC
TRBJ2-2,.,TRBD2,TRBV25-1,CASRPSGGAGGELFF,TGTGCCAGCAGACCTAGCGGGGGGGCCGGCGGGGAGCTGTTTTTT
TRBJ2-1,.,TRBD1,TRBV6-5,CASSSPRGINEQFF,TGTGCCAGCAGTTCCCCCAGGGGGATCAATGAGCAGTTCTTC
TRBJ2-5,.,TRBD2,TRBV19,CASSSTSGTTQETQYF,TGTGCCAGTAGTTCGACTAGCGGGACTACTCAAGAGACCCAGTACTTC
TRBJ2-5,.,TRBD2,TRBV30,CACIGLAEGKETQYF,TGTGCCTGTATTGGACTAGCGGAAGGGAAAGAGACCCAGTACTTC
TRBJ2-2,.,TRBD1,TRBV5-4,CASSLGTGQTGELFF,TGTGCCAGCAGCTTAGGGACAGGGCAAACCGGGGAGCTGTTTTTT
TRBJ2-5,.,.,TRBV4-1,CASSQVAGAGETQYF,TGCGCCAGCAGCCAAGTCGCGGGGGCGGGAGAGACCCAGTACTTC
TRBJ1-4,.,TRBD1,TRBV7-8,CASSSHRGYEKLFF,TGTGCCAGCAGCTCTCACAGGGGTTACGAAAAACTGTTTTTT
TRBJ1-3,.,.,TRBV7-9,CSSSSNVQGGWNTIYF,TGTTCCAGCAGCTCTAACGTCCAGGGCGGCTGGAACACCATATATTTT
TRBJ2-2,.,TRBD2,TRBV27,CASSPGTSGGAGTTGELFF,TGTGCCAGCAGTCCCGGGACTAGCGGGGGGGCCGGCACCACCGGGGAGCTGTTTTTT
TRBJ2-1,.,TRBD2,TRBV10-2,CASKTSGFNEQFF,TGCGCCAGCAAGACTAGCGGGTTTAATGAGCAGTTCTTC
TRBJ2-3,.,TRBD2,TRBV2,CASRLAGGSTDTQYF,TGTGCCAGCAGACTAGCGGGGGGGAGCACAGATACGCAGTATTTT
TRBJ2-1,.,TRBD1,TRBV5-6,CASSLANRGFYNEQFF,TGTGCCAGCAGCTTGGCGAACAGGGGGTTCTACAATGAGCAGTTCTTC
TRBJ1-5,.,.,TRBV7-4,CASSRAWEYSNQPQHF,TGTGCCAGCAGCCGGGCATGGGAGTATAGCAATCAGCCCCAGCATTTT
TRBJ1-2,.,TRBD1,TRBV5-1,CASYEVGTGTGGYTF,TGCGCCTCATACGAGGTGGGGACAGGGACAGGTGGCTACACCTTC
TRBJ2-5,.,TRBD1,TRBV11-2,CASSSDGTEETQYF,TGTGCCAGCAGCTCCGATGGGACAGAAGAGACCCAGTACTTC
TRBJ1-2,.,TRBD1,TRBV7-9,CASSLETGTGDGYTF,TGTGCCAGCAGCTTAGAGACCGGGACAGGGGATGGCTACACCTTC
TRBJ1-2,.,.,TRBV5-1,CASSLAGSNYGYTF,TGCGCCAGCAGCTTGGCCGGGTCAAACTATGGCTACACCTTC
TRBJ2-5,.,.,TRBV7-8,CASSPGLGGTQYF,TGTGCCAGCAGCCCAGGACTAGGGGGGACCCAGTACTTC
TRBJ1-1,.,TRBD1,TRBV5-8,CANDRGPFQPNTEAFF,TGTGCCAACGACAGGGGGCCCTTTCAACCGAACACTGAAGCTTTCTTT